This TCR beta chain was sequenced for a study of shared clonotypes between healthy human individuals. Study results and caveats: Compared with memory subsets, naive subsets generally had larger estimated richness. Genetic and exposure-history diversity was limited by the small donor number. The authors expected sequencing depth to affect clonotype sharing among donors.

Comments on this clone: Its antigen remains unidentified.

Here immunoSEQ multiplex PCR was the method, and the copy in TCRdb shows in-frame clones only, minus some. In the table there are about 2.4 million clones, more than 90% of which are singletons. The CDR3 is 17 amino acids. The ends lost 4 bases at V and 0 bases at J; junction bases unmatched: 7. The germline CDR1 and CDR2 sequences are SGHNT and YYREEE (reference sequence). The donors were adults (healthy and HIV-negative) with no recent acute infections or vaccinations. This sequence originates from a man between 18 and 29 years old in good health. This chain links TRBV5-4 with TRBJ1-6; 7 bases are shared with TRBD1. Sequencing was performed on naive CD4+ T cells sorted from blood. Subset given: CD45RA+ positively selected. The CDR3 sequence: CASSRGLDSSYNSPLHF. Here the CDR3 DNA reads TGTGCCAGCAGCAGGGGGCTTGACAGCTCCTATAATTCACCCCTCCACTTT.